These T cell receptor beta chains were read from a single sample in a study of cytomegalovirus exposure and HLA in healthy donors. Here immunoSEQ multiplex PCR was the method, and the copy in TCRdb shows in-frame clones only, minus some. Of tens of thousands of clones listed, 60% to 70% are singletons. Sequenced material: PBMCs. These receptors all stem from a middle-aged man in good health and CMV-seronegative. CDR3s include the opening cysteine and the closing phenylalanine or tryptophan. A D gene is named only where the DNA matches it firmly. Not every row has a clone size; where given, it reads once, few, many or a size class.

>TRBJ1-4|.|.|TRBV7-9
TGTGCCAGCAGCCGGACAGAAAAACTGTTTTTT
CASSRTEKLFF
>TRBJ1-5|.|.|TRBV2
TGTGCCAGCAGCGCTGACAGCCCAAATCAGCCCCAGCATTTT
CASSADSPNQPQHF
>TRBJ1-1|few|TRBD1|TRBV7-2
TGTGCCAGCAGCACCCCAGGGGGGTTGAACACTGAAGCTTTCTTT
CASSTPGGLNTEAFF
>TRBJ1-1|.|TRBD1|TRBV14
TGTGCCAGCAGCCCGAGCACATCGACAGGGCTGGCACCTTTCTTT
CASSPSTSTGLAPFF
>TRBJ1-5|once|TRBD1|TRBV6-1
TGTGCCAGCAGTGGGCCTGGACAGGGTCAGCCCCAGCATTTT
CASSGPGQGQPQHF
>TRBJ1-6|.|.|TRBV5-6
TGTGCCAGCAGCTTGACAGGGCTTGTCAATTCACCCCTCCACTTT
CASSLTGLVNSPLHF
>TRBJ1-1|.|.|TRBV5-6
TGTGCCAGCAGCTTATTCACGGTGAACACTGAAGCTTTCTTT
CASSLFTVNTEAFF
>TRBJ2-7|.|.|TRBV2
TGTGCCAGCAGACAGTTAAGCTCCTACGAGCAGTACTTC
CASRQLSSYEQYF
>TRBJ1-6|few|TRBD1|TRBV5-1
TGCGCCAGCAGCGTGACAGGGGAAAGCAATTCACCCCTCCACTTT
CASSVTGESNSPLHF
>TRBJ1-4|.|.|TRBV30
TGTGCCTGGAGTGTTTTCCGTCCGGGGAAGAGAACTGGTCCTGATGAAAAACTGTTTTTT
CAWSVFRPGKRTGPDEKLFF
>TRBJ2-7|.|.|TRBV2
TGTGCCAGCAGTGAAAGTATGGGGGACAACGCCTACGAGCAGTACTTC
CASSESMGDNAYEQYF
>TRBJ2-3|.|.|TRBV18
TGTGCCAGCTCACCAGAGAGGGATAATACGCAGTATTTT
CASSPERDNTQYF
>TRBJ2-7|.|.|TRBV28
TGTGCCAGCAGCGGTACTAGCTCCTACGAGCAGTACTTC
CASSGTSSYEQYF
>TRBJ2-3|.|TRBD2|TRBV11-3
TGTGCCAGCAGCTTGAAGCGGGGAGCTACGCAGTATTTT
CASSLKRGATQYF
>TRBJ2-7|.|TRBD1|TRBV29-1
TGCAGCTTCTCGGACAGGGACGAGCAGTACTTC
CSFSDRDEQYF
>TRBJ2-5|.|.|TRBV7-9
TGTGCCAGCAGCTTAGGGGGACTGACTTCGGAGCAGTACTTC
CASSLGGLTSEQYF
>TRBJ2-7|.|TRBD1|TRBV7-2
TGTGCCAGCAGCTTAGTCCAGGGGGCCTACGAGCAGTACTTC
CASSLVQGAYEQYF
>TRBJ2-5|few|TRBD2|TRBV28
TGTGCCAGCAGTCCAACTAGCGGTCAAGAGACCCAGTACTTC
CASSPTSGQETQYF
>TRBJ1-3|few|.|TRBV7-9
TGTGCCAGCGATTACAGCTCTGGAAACACCATATATTTT
CASDYSSGNTIYF
>TRBJ2-1|.|.|TRBV29-1
TGCAGCGCTGAACAGGGATCATACAATGAGCAGTTCTTC
CSAEQGSYNEQFF
>TRBJ1-2|once|.|TRBV6-5
TGTGCCAGCAGTTACTCTGTAGGAGCTAACTATGGCTACACCTTC
CASSYSVGANYGYTF
>TRBJ2-7|.|TRBD2|TRBV10-3
TGTGCCATCAGTGAGAGGCTAGCGGGGAGCTACGAGCAGTACTTC
CAISERLAGSYEQYF
>TRBJ2-7|.|TRBD2|TRBV4-3
TGCGCCAGCAGCCAGTCTAGCGGGGGAATTTACGAGCAGTACTTC
CASSQSSGGIYEQYF
>TRBJ1-5|.|.|TRBV5-8
TGTGCCAGCAGCTCCGGACAGTTTGAGCCCCAGCATTTT
CASSSGQFEPQHF
>TRBJ1-1|.|.|TRBV6-5
TGTGCCAGCAAACGGGGGGTCAACACTGAAGCTTTCTTT
CASKRGVNTEAFF
>TRBJ2-5|few|.|TRBV5-1
TGCGCCAGCAGCTTGGATTCAGGGTACCAAGAGACCCAGTACTTC
CASSLDSGYQETQYF
>TRBJ1-2|.|.|TRBV28
TGTGCCAGCAGGACCATCTTATGGGCCTCTGATGGCTACACCTTC
CASRTILWASDGYTF